This TCR beta chain was recovered during a study of cytomegalovirus exposure and HLA in healthy donors. Study-level points and caveats: CMV serostatus was the only immune exposure information that was available. The majority of TCR sequences were rare, yet some public TCRs appeared in many donors.

The CDR3 is made up of 17 amino acids. Germline CDR1 reads SEHNR; CDR2 reads FQNEAQ (reference sequence). V dropped 5 bases and J dropped 6; count of bases not matched to a gene: 11. Points on this clone: Its target is not known.

Use of 60 Vbeta and 13 Jbeta primers characterized the PCR. Sequenced by immunoSEQ multiplex PCR; TCRdb stores in-frame clones only, minus some. The table records about 100,000 clones, around 84% of them present only once. The V gene is TRBV7-9, the J gene TRBJ1-6; 9 positions match TRBD1. The receptor was isolated from a woman younger than 30 in good health and CMV-seronegative. Sequencing was done on a sample of PBMCs. DNA for the CDR3: TGTGCCAGCAGCCCCGGGACAGGGATCCCACCTAATTCACCCCTCCACTTT. Encoded protein: CASSPGTGIPPNSPLHF.